Detailed here is one TCR beta chain. The CDR3 consists of 16 residues. The trim removed 1 base at V and 5 bases at J, leaving 5 bases unmatched. Germline V gene data show CDR1 as KGHSH and CDR2 as LQKENI. These data are taken from a study of blood T cell repertoires in COVID-19. Study summary: Whether acute or convalescent, the COVID-19 samples came from the United States, Italy and Spain.

The repertoire was sequenced with immunoSEQ multiplex PCR; TCRdb's copy has only in-frame clones and lacks some. The sample has hundreds of thousands of clones, 70% to 90% seen once; the top ten hold approximately 12%. The source material was peripheral blood. The TCR originated in a woman younger than 35 who had recovered from COVID-19. V gene TRBV18 combines with J gene TRBJ2-1, with 10 bases fitting TRBD2. Written as DNA, the CDR3 is TGTGCCAGCTCACCACGAGCGGGAGGGCCAGACAATGAGCAGTTCTTC. Translating gives CASSPRAGGPDNEQFF.